The 7 T cell receptor beta chains listed next were all sequenced from one sample in a study of monozygotic twins with inflammatory bowel disease (dated by TCRdb to about 2019). Receptors were amplified or captured by 5' RACE. Sequencing was carried out with an Illumina HiSeq 2500. After reprocessing by TCRdb, each CDR3 protein sequence is one entry, and no DNA is given. The table for this sample lists roughly 100,000 distinct CDR3 sequences. 1.5% to 2% of the sample is in the top ten clones. Sequencing used blood. The receptors shown here come from a human donor with ulcerative colitis or Crohn's disease, or a healthy co-twin of an affected twin (not recorded which).

The V gene is TRBV7-2, the J gene TRBJ1-6; the D call from TCRdb, TRBD1, cannot be confirmed without DNA. There are 13 residues in the CDR3. The V gene's germline CDR1 is SGHTA and CDR2 FQGNSA. CDR3 sequence: CASSVDRAGPLHF.

The chain joins TRBV13 to TRBJ1-1. CDR1 PRHDT and CDR2 FYEKMQ come from the germline V gene (reference sequence). The CDR3 spans 14 residues. The CDR3 loop reads CASSLGQKNTEAFF.

The rearrangement joins TRBV5-1 to TRBJ2-1; TCRdb calls TRBD2, which cannot be checked without DNA. The CDR3 contains 16 residues. Germline CDR1 reads SGHRS; CDR2 reads YFSETQ. The CDR3 is CASSLVASGRPDEQFF.

CDR3 region: CASSIEPSRSYEQYF. The V gene is TRBV7-2, the J gene TRBJ2-7; TCRdb's D call, TRBD2, is unchecked because there is no DNA. Germline CDR1 SGHTA, CDR2 FQGNSA. The CDR3 totals 15 residues.

V is TRBV7-2 and J is TRBJ2-7. Germline values: CDR1 SGHTA, CDR2 FQGNSA. This CDR3 comprises 15 residues. CDR3 amino acids: CASRSAIEWNYEQYF.

V is TRBV12-3 or TRBV12-4 and J is TRBJ2-6. The CDR3 runs to 16 residues. CDR3 amino acids: CASSLGSPAGANVLTF.

This chain links TRBV5-6 with TRBJ2-1; TCRdb's assignment of TRBD2 cannot be checked, as there is no DNA. The germline CDR1 and CDR2 sequences are SGHDT and YYEEEE. The CDR3 loop spans 17 amino acids. CDR3 residues: CASSLSPGLAGNNEQFF.